The 19 T cell receptor beta chains reported below all come from one sample, sequenced in a study of cytomegalovirus exposure and HLA in healthy donors. PCR involved 60 Vbeta and 13 Jbeta primers. Clones were read by immunoSEQ multiplex PCR, and TCRdb kept only the in-frame ones, dropping some. The data hold about 190,000 clones, with roughly 80% observed a single time. Sequencing input: PBMCs. These receptors originate from a woman aged 45-60 years in good health and CMV-seropositive.

The rearrangement links TRBV30 to TRBJ1-5, with D perhaps matching TRBD1 (6 bases). Germline CDR1 is GTSNPN and CDR2 is SVGIG (reference sequence). The CDR3 sequence is 13 residues long. Trimming stripped 2 bases from V and 5 bases from J, with 10 bases between. The CDR3 sequence: CAWSLAGDQPQHF. The CDR3 nucleotides read TGTGCCTGGAGTCTCGCAGGGGATCAGCCCCAGCATTTT. Based on the CDR3 plus reference TRBV30 and TRBJ1-5, the full variable domain is SQTIHQWPATLVQPVGSPLSLECTVEGTSNPNLYWYRQAAGRGLQLLFYSVGIGQISSEVPQNLSASRPQDRQFILSSKKLLLSDSGFYLCAWSLAGDQPQHFGDGTRLSIL.

The rearrangement links TRBV6-5 to TRBJ2-1; tentative D call: TRBD1 (5 bases). Germline V lookup: CDR1 MNHEY, CDR2 SVGAGI. The germline V and J ends were trimmed by 8 bases and 4 bases, with 18 bases remaining between them. The CDR3 spans 15 residues. CDR3 coding DNA: TGTGCCAGCCCTCTCCTGGGGCCTCGATACAATGAGCAGTTCTTC. Translated, it gives CASPLLGPRYNEQFF.

The chain joins TRBV11-3 to TRBJ2-1; D remains ambiguous. Trimming removed 3 bases at V and 5 bases at J, with 5 bases between. The CDR3 has 12 residues. Germline V CDR1 and CDR2: SGHNT, YENEEA. The CDR3 protein is CASSLRDNEQFF. In DNA, the CDR3 is TGTGCCAGCAGCTTGCGCGACAATGAGCAGTTCTTC.

This chain uses TRBV9 with TRBJ2-5; a weak D match, TRBD1 (6 bases). The CDR3 has 16 amino acids. V was pared by 0 bases and J by 2 bases, with 14 bases between. The germline gives CDR1 SGDLS, CDR2 YYNGEE. CDR3 in DNA: TGTGCCAGCAGCGTAGTTAGGCAGGGGTTACAAGAGACCCAGTACTTC. Its translation is CASSVVRQGLQETQYF.

This sequence joins TRBV6-1 and TRBJ1-6, with unresolved D. V was cut by 1 base and J by 5 bases, with 18 bases left in between. The CDR3 runs to 18 residues. CDR1 MNHNS and CDR2 SASEGT come from the germline V gene. The CDR3 DNA sequence: TGTGCCAGCAGTGAAGTGTATTGGGGATTCGGGGATAATTCACCCCTCCACTTT. It translates to CASSEVYWGFGDNSPLHF.

This clone was observed a single time. This sequence joins TRBV5-1 and TRBJ2-5; tentatively, D is TRBD2 (7 bases). There are 14 residues in the CDR3. The germline V and J ends were trimmed by 2 bases and 5 bases, with 13 bases remaining between them. CDR1 is SGHRS and CDR2 is YFSETQ in the germline V gene. The CDR3 bases are TGCGCCAGCAGCTTAGGGGGGGGTAAGGAGACCCAGTACTTC. Encoded protein: CASSLGGGKETQYF.

The V gene is TRBV10-3, the J gene TRBJ2-5; 9 bases fit TRBD1. The J call may not be correct, given that the DNA end is closer to TRBJ2-7. The CDR3 contains 15 residues. From germline, CDR1 is ENHRY and CDR2 SYGVKD. The CDR3 region has the DNA TGTGCCATATCCGTGGGGACAGGGTACTCCTACGAGCAGTACTTC. Translated, it gives CAISVGTGYSYEQYF.

The rearrangement links TRBV5-4 to TRBJ2-1, with D perhaps TRBD2 (5 bases). Germline values: CDR1 SGHNT, CDR2 YYREEE (reference sequence). V was pared by 2 bases and J by 12 bases, with 15 bases between. There are 13 residues in the CDR3. The DNA for the CDR3 is TGTGCCAGCAGCTTTTCTGAGGGAATGGGGCAGTTCTTC. Residues: CASSFSEGMGQFF.

This chain uses TRBV18 with TRBJ2-3; tentative D call: TRBD2 (6 bases). Germline lookup yields CDR1 KGHSH and CDR2 LQKENI. This CDR3 comprises 16 residues. V shed 3 bases and J shed 6 bases, with 19 bases lying between them. In DNA form, the CDR3 reads TGTGCCAGCTCACCGGGTAGTCCCGGGACTGGGGATACGCAGTATTTT. It is translated as CASSPGSPGTGDTQYF.

The chain employs TRBV4-1 and TRBJ2-5; possible D gene TRBD2, 5 bases. The germline V gene has CDR1 MGHRA and CDR2 YSYEKL. The CDR3 sequence is 16 residues long. Trimming cost V 4 bases and J 0 bases, with 15 bases left between them. The CDR3 DNA reads TGCGCCAGCAGCCTCCTTGCGGGTGTGAACCAAGAGACCCAGTACTTC. Protein: CASSLLAGVNQETQYF.

The chain links TRBV28 to TRBJ1-4; TRBD1 is a possible D gene (6 bases). CDR1 is MDHEN, CDR2 SYDVKM, per germline. The CDR3 runs 16 residues. V dropped 5 bases and J dropped 8 bases, with 21 bases sitting between them. The CDR3 region is CASSTRLQGKREKLFF. CDR3 nucleotides: TGTGCCAGCAGTACACGATTACAGGGAAAGAGAGAAAAACTGTTTTTT.

The chain is built from TRBV28 and TRBJ2-1; 9 nucleotides agree with TRBD2. Losses at the gene ends were 5 bases for V and 9 bases for J; bases not matched to a gene: 14. There are 16 residues in the CDR3. The germline V gene has CDR1 MDHEN and CDR2 SYDVKM. The CDR3: CASSTIAGAIFGEQFF. CDR3 DNA sequence: TGTGCCAGCAGTACTATAGCGGGGGCGATATTCGGTGAGCAGTTCTTC.

This chain uses TRBV7-6 with TRBJ2-3; D remains unclear. CDR1 is SGHVS and CDR2 is FNYEAQ in the germline V gene. Trimming pared 2 bases from V and 6 bases from J, leaving 12 bases between. The length of the CDR3 is 14 residues. The CDR3 region is CASSLSHQKDTQYF. CDR3 in DNA: TGTGCCAGCAGCTTAAGTCACCAGAAGGATACGCAGTATTTT. Full variable domain (missing parts from reference TRBV7-6 and TRBJ2-3): GAGVSQSPRYKVTKRGQDVALRCDPISGHVSLYWYRQALGQGPEFLTYFNYEAQQDKSGLPNDRFSAERPEGSISTLTIQRTEQRDSAMYRCASSLSHQKDTQYFGPGTRLTVL.

The rearrangement uses TRBV28 and TRBJ2-3, with D possibly being TRBD2 (7 bases). The CDR3 is 16 amino acids. V dropped 3 bases and J dropped 1 base, with 14 bases sitting between them. CDR1 and CDR2 (germline): MDHEN, SYDVKM. As DNA, the CDR3 is TGTGCCAGCAGTTTGTTGGGGGGGCGGGGCACAGATACGCAGTATTTT. Protein: CASSLLGGRGTDTQYF.

The V and J genes are TRBV5-4 and TRBJ1-2, with 11 bases matching TRBD1. Trimming took 4 bases from V and 3 from J; bases not matched to a gene: 8. This CDR3 is 16 amino acids long. CDR1 and CDR2 from the germline V gene are SGHNT and YYREEE (reference sequence). CDR3 residues: CASSDRTGGADYGYTF. Here the CDR3 DNA reads TGTGCCAGCAGCGATCGGACAGGGGGCGCTGACTATGGCTACACCTTC.

This clone has a handful of counts. The rearrangement uses TRBV15 and TRBJ1-2; 8 nucleotides agree with TRBD1. V trimming: 3 bases; J trimming: 0 bases; junction bases outside the gene matches: 3. Germline V gene lookup returns CDR1 LNHNV and CDR2 YYDKDF (reference sequence). This CDR3 has 15 residues. CDR3 in amino acids: CATSSWTGSNYGYTF. Written as DNA, the CDR3 is TGTGCCACCAGCAGTTGGACAGGGTCTAACTATGGCTACACCTTC.

This clone was detected only a few times. The V and J genes are TRBV5-1 and TRBJ1-4; possible D gene TRBD1, 5 bases. Trimming took 6 bases from V and 1 from J, leaving 13 bases between them. This CDR3 is 15 amino acids long. Germline CDR1 SGHRS, CDR2 YFSETQ. CDR3 bases: TGCGCCAGCACCCGGGGGGGAGGAACTAATGAAAAACTGTTTTTT. Amino acids: CASTRGGGTNEKLFF.

The gene calls are TRBV2 and TRBJ2-7; 7 nucleotides align to TRBD2. Trimming at V came to 0 bases and at J to 4 bases, leaving 9 bases not matched to a gene. Germline CDR1 is SNHLY and CDR2 is FYNNEI. CDR3 length: 16 amino acids. CDR3 in amino acids: CASSEAPAGFMYEQYF. The CDR3 nucleotides read TGTGCCAGCAGTGAAGCGCCAGCGGGGTTTATGTACGAGCAGTACTTC.

V usage is TRBV6-5 and J usage is TRBJ1-2; D is uncertain. Trimming cost V 5 bases and J 12 bases, with 16 bases left between them. The CDR3 length is 12 residues. Germline V lookup: CDR1 MNHEY, CDR2 SVGAGI. The CDR3 DNA follows: TGTGCCAGCAGTCCCTGGGGAGGTCACCACACCTTC. Protein sequence: CASSPWGGHHTF.